The rows below give T cell receptor beta chains drawn from one sample of a study of blood T cell repertoires in COVID-19. The method was immunoSEQ multiplex PCR; TCRdb's version includes in-frame clones alone and lacks a portion of them. Of 200,000 to 250,000 clones in the sample, approximately 87% were seen once. Sequenced sample: PBMCs or T cells enriched from blood (not recorded which). Receptors were obtained from a woman aged 45-65 years in a cohort exposed to, infected with or recovered from COVID-19 (not recorded which). Each CDR3 is given with its conserved first and last residue. The D gene is left open where the match is weak. Clone size is not always given. Where it is, it says once, few, many or a class for expanded clones.

D: -; size: -; J: TRBJ1-2; V: TRBV4-1; DNA: TGCGCCAGCAGCCAAGATCGATTCTCAGGGGTCGGCTACACCTTC; CDR3: CASSQDRFSGVGYTF
D: TRBD1; size: -; J: TRBJ2-7; V: TRBV7-9; DNA: TGTGCCAGCAGCCCTGGTCGAGACAGGGGGCTTTCGGGCGAGCAGTACTTC; CDR3: CASSPGRDRGLSGEQYF
D: TRBD2; size: -; J: TRBJ2-7; V: TRBV11-2; DNA: TGTGCCAGCAGCTTATCCGGCATGGGGTATAGCGGGGCATACGAGCAGTACTTC; CDR3: CASSLSGMGYSGAYEQYF
D: TRBD1; size: -; J: TRBJ1-1; V: TRBV24-1; DNA: TGTGCCACCTTTTGGAGTTATTGGGACAGGGGAATGAACACTGAAGCTTTCTTT; CDR3: CATFWSYWDRGMNTEAFF
D: TRBD1; size: once; J: TRBJ2-2; V: TRBV13; DNA: TGTGCCAGCAGCTTAGCGGGACAGGGCCCCACCGGGGAGCTGTTTTTT; CDR3: CASSLAGQGPTGELFF
D: -; size: -; J: TRBJ2-7; V: TRBV5-1; DNA: TGCGCCAGCAGCGAACAAAACTACGAGCAGTACTTC; CDR3: CASSEQNYEQYF
D: -; size: -; J: TRBJ1-1; V: TRBV4-1; DNA: TGCGCCAGCAGCCAACTACCCGAGGGGAACACTGAAGCTTTCTTT; CDR3: CASSQLPEGNTEAFF
D: -; size: -; J: TRBJ1-4; V: TRBV5-8; DNA: TGTGCCAGCGATCCAGGAACAACTAATGAAAAACTGTTTTTT; CDR3: CASDPGTTNEKLFF
D: TRBD1; size: -; J: TRBJ2-1; V: TRBV5-1; DNA: TGCGCCAGCAGCCAGGGGGAGACGTCCCGGAATGAGCAGTTCTTC; CDR3: CASSQGETSRNEQFF
D: TRBD2; size: -; J: TRBJ2-1; V: TRBV30; DNA: TGTGCCTGGAGAGACGCGGGGGGGCATAATGAGCAGTTCTTC; CDR3: CAWRDAGGHNEQFF
D: -; size: -; J: TRBJ2-5; V: TRBV5-4; DNA: TGTGCCAGCAGCGTTCGACAGATCCTCCAAGAGACCCAGTACTTC; CDR3: CASSVRQILQETQYF
D: TRBD1; size: once; J: TRBJ2-7; V: TRBV11-2; DNA: TGTGCCAGCAGCTCCACAGCAGGGGGCAATCGATACGAGCAGTACTTC; CDR3: CASSSTAGGNRYEQYF
D: -; size: once; J: TRBJ2-1; V: TRBV5-1; DNA: TGCGCCAGCAGCCGCGCGTACAATGAGCAGTTCTTC; CDR3: CASSRAYNEQFF
D: -; size: few; J: TRBJ1-4; V: TRBV16; DNA: TGTGCCAGCAGCCCGGGTATGGTGGCGAATGAAAAACTGTTTTTT; CDR3: CASSPGMVANEKLFF
D: -; size: -; J: TRBJ1-3; V: TRBV27; DNA: TGTGCCAGCAGCAGGTCGGAAATTGACACCATATATTTT; CDR3: CASSRSEIDTIYF
D: -; size: few; J: TRBJ1-3; V: TRBV5-1; DNA: TGCGCCAGCAGCCCCATGGCTTCCGCCTCTGGAAACACCATATATTTT; CDR3: CASSPMASASGNTIYF
D: TRBD1; size: -; J: TRBJ1-1; V: TRBV6-5; DNA: TGTGCCAGCAGCGCTCTTACAGGGGACACTGAAGCTTTCTTT; CDR3: CASSALTGDTEAFF
D: -; size: -; J: TRBJ2-1; V: TRBV7-9; DNA: TGTGCCAGCAGCCCCTTGGGGGCTGGGGACAATGAGCAGTTCTTC; CDR3: CASSPLGAGDNEQFF
D: -; size: once; J: TRBJ2-6; V: TRBV30; DNA: TGTGCCTGGAGTGTCGGGTTAAGCTCTGGGGCCAACGTCCTGACTTTC; CDR3: CAWSVGLSSGANVLTF
D: TRBD1; size: -; J: TRBJ2-2; V: TRBV9; DNA: TGTGCCAGCAGCGGTCCTGGACAGGGAATTAACACCGGGGAGCTGTTTTTT; CDR3: CASSGPGQGINTGELFF
D: -; size: -; J: TRBJ1-2; V: TRBV7-2; DNA: TGTGCCAGCAGCTTAGGACGGAGTTATGGCTACACCTTC; CDR3: CASSLGRSYGYTF
D: -; size: -; J: TRBJ2-7; V: TRBV2; DNA: TGTGCCAGCAGTGATCCCCTAGGTGGGGAGCAGTACTTC; CDR3: CASSDPLGGEQYF
D: -; size: -; J: TRBJ2-1; V: TRBV12-3/TRBV12-4; DNA: TGTGCCAGCAGTTTTTCCCAGGCAGCACAGTTCTTC; CDR3: CASSFSQAAQFF
D: TRBD1; size: once; J: TRBJ2-5; V: TRBV9; DNA: TGTGCCAGCAGCTCCAAGGGACAGGGGGATGCGACCCAGTACTTC; CDR3: CASSSKGQGDATQYF
D: TRBD1; size: once; J: TRBJ1-5; V: TRBV2; DNA: TGTGCCAGCAGCCCCTTCGAGGGGGCTCAGCCCCAGCATTTT; CDR3: CASSPFEGAQPQHF
D: -; size: -; J: TRBJ1-3; V: TRBV30; DNA: TGTGCCTGGAGTGTCTACAGGGTCACTGGAAACACCATATATTTT; CDR3: CAWSVYRVTGNTIYF
D: -; size: -; J: TRBJ1-2; V: TRBV9; DNA: TGTGCCAGCAGCCCACAAACAGAAAGCTATGGCTACACCTTC; CDR3: CASSPQTESYGYTF
D: -; size: once; J: TRBJ1-4; V: TRBV9; DNA: TGTGCCAGCAGCGTAGGGTCAGGGACTGTCGTTTATGAAAAACTGTTTTTT; CDR3: CASSVGSGTVVYEKLFF
D: TRBD2; size: -; J: TRBJ2-7; V: TRBV5-1; DNA: TGCGCCAGCAGCTTGGTCGGGGGGGGCAAGACCGAGCAGTACTTC; CDR3: CASSLVGGGKTEQYF
D: -; size: -; J: TRBJ2-4; V: TRBV9; DNA: TGTGCCAGCAGCCCAGACCCAGGGCGAGAAAACATTCAGTACTTC; CDR3: CASSPDPGRENIQYF
D: TRBD1; size: -; J: TRBJ2-2; V: TRBV19; DNA: TGTGCCAGTAGTTTTACGGGACAGGGTTCCGGGGAGCTGTTTTTT; CDR3: CASSFTGQGSGELFF